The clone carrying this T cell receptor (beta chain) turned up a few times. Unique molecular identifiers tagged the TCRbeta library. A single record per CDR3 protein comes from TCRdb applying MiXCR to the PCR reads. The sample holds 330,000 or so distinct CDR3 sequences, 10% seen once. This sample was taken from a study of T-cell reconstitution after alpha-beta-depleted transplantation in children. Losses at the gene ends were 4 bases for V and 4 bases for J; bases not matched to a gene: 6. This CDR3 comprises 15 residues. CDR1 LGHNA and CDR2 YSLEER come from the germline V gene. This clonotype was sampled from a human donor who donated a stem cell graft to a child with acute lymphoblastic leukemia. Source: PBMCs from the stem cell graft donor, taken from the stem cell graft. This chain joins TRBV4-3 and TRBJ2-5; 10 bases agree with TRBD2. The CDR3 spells CASSPSRTSGETQYF. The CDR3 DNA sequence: TGCGCCAGCAGCCCATCGCGGACTAGCGGAGAGACCCAGTACTTC.